These 31 T cell receptor beta chains came from one sample sequenced in a study of T cells after posttransplantation cyclophosphamide. Method: immunoSEQ multiplex PCR; TCRdb's copy keeps in-frame clones and lacks some. Counted here are tens of thousands of clones, around 80% occurring once; the ten biggest clones make up roughly 8.1%. Treatment was busulfan-fludarabine conditioning, a marrow graft, and cyclophosphamide on days +3 and +4. Sequenced here: CD4+ T cells sorted from blood, sampled 1903 days after a stem cell transplant with posttransplant cyclophosphamide. These receptors all come from a female patient in her 40s who received an allogeneic stem cell transplant from a related donor, was CMV-positive, and had no GVHD. Some T cells may originate from the graft donor.

This clone showed up just a few times. The chain is built from TRBV7-8 and TRBJ1-6, with 8 bases identical to TRBD1. The CDR3 totals 15 residues. The ends lost 4 bases at V and 7 bases at J; junction bases unmatched: 6. Germline V CDR1 and CDR2: SGHVS, FQNEAQ. In nucleotides, the CDR3 is TGTGCCAGCAGCTCCAAGACAGGGGCGAATTCACCCCTCCACTTT. It is translated as CASSSKTGANSPLHF.

The chain carries TRBV7-6 and TRBJ2-3, with 10 bases aligning to TRBD2. The CDR3 length is 16 residues. Trimming cost V 1 base and J 2 bases; bases outside gene matches: 3. The germline V gene has CDR1 SGHVS and CDR2 FNYEAQ. The CDR3 sequence: CASSLVAGGSTDTQYF. For the CDR3, the DNA is TGTGCCAGCAGCTTAGTAGCGGGGGGATCCACAGATACGCAGTATTTT. The full variable domain, rest sourced from reference TRBV7-6 and TRBJ2-3, is GAGVSQSPRYKVTKRGQDVALRCDPISGHVSLYWYRQALGQGPEFLTYFNYEAQQDKSGLPNDRFSAERPEGSISTLTIQRTEQRDSAMYRCASSLVAGGSTDTQYFGPGTRLTVL.

The rearrangement uses TRBV10-2 and TRBJ2-3, with 11 positions matching TRBD2. Trimming at V came to 6 bases and at J to 2 bases, leaving 4 bases not matched to a gene. Germline loops: CDR1 WSHSY, CDR2 SAAADI. The CDR3 totals 15 residues. CDR3 DNA sequence: TGCGCCAGCAGGGGACTAGCGGCCGCCACAGATACGCAGTATTTT. Its protein is CASRGLAAATDTQYF.

This clone was seen just once. CDR3 amino acids: CASSRGGTEAFF. As DNA, the CDR3 is TGTGCCAGCAGCCGGGGGGGCACTGAAGCTTTCTTT. V is TRBV9 and J is TRBJ1-1, with D perhaps TRBD1 (5 bases). Germline CDR1 is SGDLS and CDR2 is YYNGEE. The CDR3 totals 12 residues. Deletions cut 4 bases from V and 4 bases from J, with 8 bases between.

The rearrangement links TRBV7-2 to TRBJ1-3; TRBD1 matches 7 bases. This CDR3 contains 16 residues. Per the germline V gene, CDR1 is SGHTA and CDR2 is FQGNSA. V shed 4 bases and J 4 bases; nucleotides not matched to a gene: 10. The DNA for the CDR3 is TGTGCCAGCAGCTCACGACAGGGAAGATCCGGAAACACCATATATTTT. As protein: CASSSRQGRSGNTIYF.

The chain joins TRBV28 to TRBJ1-1; D is undetermined. Germline CDR1 is MDHEN and CDR2 is SYDVKM. The CDR3 contains 16 residues. The V and J ends lost 1 base and 1 base respectively, with 13 bases between them. The CDR3 DNA reads as TGTGCCAGCAGTTTATCGTCTTGGAGTTCGAACACTGAAGCTTTCTTT. Translation: CASSLSSWSSNTEAFF.

This sequence joins TRBV7-6 and TRBJ2-7, with 10 nucleotides matching TRBD1. The CDR3 covers 15 residues. Per the germline V gene, CDR1 is SGHVS and CDR2 is FNYEAQ. The V gene end was trimmed by 5 bases and the J gene end by 6 bases; junction bases not matched to a gene: 10. CDR3 amino acids: CASSRVPGQGLEQYF. The DNA for the CDR3 is TGTGCCAGCAGCCGAGTTCCGGGACAGGGGCTCGAGCAGTACTTC.

The rearrangement links TRBV28 to TRBJ1-6; D gene unclear. V lost 5 bases, J lost 0 bases, and 17 bases lay in between. Germline V gives CDR1 MDHEN, CDR2 SYDVKM. This CDR3 has 18 amino acids. The CDR3 DNA sequence: TGTGCCAGCAGTCCCTCTCCGAGGTCGAGCTCCTATAATTCACCCCTCCACTTT. This encodes CASSPSPRSSSYNSPLHF. Using reference TRBV28 and TRBJ1-6 for the parts outside the CDR3, the full variable domain is DVKVTQSSRYLVKRTGEKVFLECVQDMDHENMFWYRQDPGLGLRLIYFSYDVKMKEKGDIPEGYSVSREKKERFSLILESASTNQTSMYLCASSPSPRSSSYNSPLHFGNGTRLTVT.

The V call is TRBV28, the J call TRBJ2-3, with TRBD1 matching 7 bases. Germline trimming cut 4 bases from V and 3 bases from J; bases unmatched to any gene: 10. CDR3 length equals 16 residues. Germline V lookup: CDR1 MDHEN, CDR2 SYDVKM. CDR3 nucleotides: TGTGCCAGCAGTTCCTACCGGGACAGTACTACAGATACGCAGTATTTT. Protein product: CASSSYRDSTTDTQYF.

The chain is built from TRBV5-1 and TRBJ2-2; 8 bases are shared with TRBD1. The ends lost 4 bases at V and 1 base at J; junction bases unmatched: 12. This CDR3 comprises 18 residues. Germline lookup yields CDR1 SGHRS and CDR2 YFSETQ. The CDR3 nucleotides read TGCGCCAGCAGCCCGGGAAAGAGGACAGGGAAGAACACCGGGGAGCTGTTTTTT. Protein sequence: CASSPGKRTGKNTGELFF.

The rearrangement uses TRBV5-1 and TRBJ2-5; D is unresolved. The CDR3 length is 14 residues. Trimming stripped 0 bases from V and 4 bases from J, with 10 bases between. Germline V CDR1 and CDR2: SGHRS, YFSETQ. CDR3 loop: CASSLDPLPETQYF. The CDR3 bases are TGCGCCAGCAGCTTGGACCCACTCCCAGAGACCCAGTACTTC.

The chain employs TRBV4-2 and TRBJ1-1; weak D call: TRBD1 (5 bases). This CDR3 region has 13 residues. Looked up from germline, CDR1 is LGHNA and CDR2 is YNFKEQ. The CDR3 bases are TGTGCGGGGAGCCATGGAGGGGACACTGAAGCTTTCTTT. This translates into CAGSHGGDTEAFF.

This clone turned up a few times. V usage is TRBV12-1 and J usage is TRBJ1-6; the listed D gene, TRBD1, was not tested against the DNA. TRBV12-1 is recorded as a pseudogene. The CDR3 is 15 amino acids. The CDR3 reads CASSLQGSYNSPLHF. CDR3 bases: TGTGCCAGCAGCTTGCAGGGATCCTATAATTCACCCCTCCACTTT.

This CDR3 is CASSERLAGGIGQFF. CDR3 DNA: TGTGCCAGCAGTGAGAGACTAGCGGGGGGGATTGGGCAGTTCTTC. The chain recombines TRBV2 with TRBJ2-1; 14 bases align to TRBD2. The CDR3 extends over 15 amino acids. CDR1 and CDR2 from the germline V gene are SNHLY and FYNNEI. Trimming at V came to 3 bases and at J to 12 bases, leaving 7 bases not matched to a gene. The full variable domain, completed using reference TRBV2 and TRBJ2-1, is EPEVTQTPSHQVTQMGQEVILRCVPISNHLYFYWYRQILGQKVEFLVSFYNNEISEKSEIFDDQFSVERPDGSNFTLKIRSTKLEDSAMYFCASSERLAGGIGQFFGPGTRLTVL.

V is TRBV21-1 and J is TRBJ2-3; the table's D call of TRBD1 was not tested on the DNA. TRBV21-1 is deemed a pseudogene. This CDR3 has 12 amino acids. The CDR3 is CARRTGLDTQYF. CDR3 bases: TGTGCCCGACGGACAGGGCTAGATACGCAGTATTTT.

The genes are TRBV7-9 and TRBJ2-7, with no clear D. The germline gives CDR1 SEHNR, CDR2 FQNEAQ (reference sequence). This CDR3 contains 12 residues. Trimming pared 2 bases from V and 5 bases from J, leaving 7 bases between. The CDR3 DNA sequence: TGTGCCAGCAGCTTAACGGGTAACGAGCAGTACTTC. It specifies CASSLTGNEQYF.

The chain joins TRBV15 to TRBJ1-1, with D maybe TRBD1 (5 bases). Germline lookup yields CDR1 LNHNV and CDR2 YYDKDF (reference sequence). The CDR3 has 14 residues. Trimming pared 5 bases from V and 5 bases from J, leaving 15 bases between. CDR3 nucleotides: TGTGCCACCAGCTATTATGGGGGGAGTACTGAAGCTTTCTTT. Its translation is CATSYYGGSTEAFF.

The V gene is TRBV27, the J gene TRBJ2-7; D is perhaps TRBD2 (5 bases). V shed 2 bases and J shed 2 bases, with 13 bases lying between them. This CDR3 region has 15 residues. The germline gives CDR1 MNHEY, CDR2 SMNVEV (reference sequence). The CDR3 sequence is CASSLQLDGTYEQYF. The CDR3, as DNA: TGTGCCAGCAGTTTACAACTAGATGGGACCTACGAGCAGTACTTC.

V is TRBV27 and J is TRBJ2-7; no firm D call. Germline CDR1 and CDR2: MNHEY and SMNVEV (reference sequence). Trimming cost V 4 bases and J 3 bases, with 16 bases left between them. CDR3 size: 15 residues. This CDR3 reads CASSSSGAGSYEQYF. The CDR3 nucleotides read TGTGCCAGCAGTTCCTCAGGCGCCGGCAGCTACGAGCAGTACTTC.

The rearrangement links TRBV4-2 to TRBJ1-2, with TRBD1 identical over 9 bases. Trimming removed 4 bases from V and 2 bases from J; junction bases left unmatched: 8. This CDR3 has 16 residues. Germline CDR1 and CDR2: LGHNA and YNFKEQ. The CDR3 sequence: CASSLWTGDQNYGYTF. The CDR3 DNA reads as TGTGCCAGCAGCCTCTGGACAGGGGATCAGAACTATGGCTACACCTTC.

J is TRBJ2-3 and V is TRBV7-6; tentatively, D is TRBD1 (6 bases). V lost 1 base, J lost 2 bases, and 10 bases lay in between. Per germline, CDR1 SGHVS and CDR2 FNYEAQ. This CDR3 contains 15 residues. The CDR3 sequence: CASSLGGHLTDTQYF. The CDR3, as DNA: TGTGCCAGCAGCTTAGGGGGACACCTCACAGATACGCAGTATTTT.

This clone was picked up a small number of times. The rearrangement joins TRBV2 to TRBJ2-7; TRBD1 agrees at 8 bases. In germline, CDR1 is SNHLY, CDR2 FYNNEI. CDR3 length: 12 amino acids. V gave up 10 bases and J gave up 6 bases; unmatched junction bases: 8. Written as DNA, the CDR3 is TGTGCCATCAGGACAGGGTTCGTCGAGCAGTACTTC. Translating gives CAIRTGFVEQYF.

J is TRBJ1-2 and V is TRBV11-1; the D gene is possibly TRBD1 (5 bases). Germline CDR1 and CDR2: SGHAT and FQDESV (reference sequence). V was shortened by 5 bases and J by 4 bases, with 11 bases between the two germline ends. The CDR3 is 13 amino acids. The CDR3 is CASSLHRSYGYTF. CDR3 nucleotides: TGTGCCAGCAGCCTTCACAGGAGCTATGGCTACACCTTC.

CDR3 DNA: TGCGCCAGCAAGACAGGACCTAATGAAAAACTGTTTTTT. Protein sequence: CASKTGPNEKLFF. This chain links TRBV5-1 with TRBJ1-4; D is perhaps TRBD1 (6 bases). The CDR3 totals 13 residues. Germline assignment: CDR1 SGHRS and CDR2 YFSETQ. Trimming left V 6 bases short and J 3 bases short, with 9 bases between.

This chain uses TRBV5-1 with TRBJ2-5, with 9 bases fitting TRBD2. The CDR3 sequence is 13 residues long. Germline V lookup: CDR1 SGHRS, CDR2 YFSETQ. Germline trimming cut 4 bases from V and 5 bases from J; bases unmatched to any gene: 3. The CDR3 DNA follows: TGCGCCAGCAGCGCGGGGGGGCAGGAGACCCAGTACTTC. As protein: CASSAGGQETQYF.

The rearrangement uses TRBV9 and TRBJ1-5; 12 bases are shared with TRBD1. V lost 4 bases, J lost 1 base, and 12 bases stayed unmatched. This CDR3 comprises 19 residues. Germline V gene lookup returns CDR1 SGDLS and CDR2 YYNGEE. CDR3 sequence reads: CASSPGTGGAGLSNQPQHF. CDR3 bases: TGTGCCAGCAGCCCGGGGACAGGGGGCGCCGGGCTGAGCAATCAGCCCCAGCATTTT.

In DNA, the CDR3 is TGTGCCAGCTCGAACAGGGGTGGTGAAAAACTGTTTTTT. Amino acids: CASSNRGGEKLFF. The chain recombines TRBV18 with TRBJ1-4, with TRBD1 matching 7 bases. This CDR3 has 13 residues. Germline V gene data show CDR1 as KGHSH and CDR2 as LQKENI. V lost 6 bases, J lost 7 bases, and 5 bases stayed unmatched. The full variable domain, its missing parts supplied by reference TRBV18 and TRBJ1-4, is NAGVMQNPRHLVRRRGQEARLRCSPMKGHSHVYWYRQLPEEGLKFMVYLQKENIIDESGMPKERFSAEFPKEGPSILRIQQVVRGDSAAYFCASSNRGGEKLFFGSGTQLSVL.

The chain recombines TRBV27 with TRBJ1-4; D may be TRBD1 (5 bases). From germline, CDR1 is MNHEY and CDR2 SMNVEV (reference sequence). Trimming removed 6 bases from V and 8 bases from J, with 19 bases in between. The CDR3 consists of 15 residues. The CDR3 DNA reads TGTGCCAGCAGCCCTCTCGGGACTCGGGCCGAAAAACTGTTTTTT. Amino acid sequence: CASSPLGTRAEKLFF.

This clone was recorded only once. This chain connects TRBV13 to TRBJ2-3, with 8 nucleotides matching TRBD1. The CDR3 contains 17 residues. CDR1 and CDR2 from the germline V gene are PRHDT and FYEKMQ (reference sequence). J was trimmed by 0 bases and V by 5 bases; bases with no gene match: 10. Written as DNA, the CDR3 is TGTGCCAGCAGCCCCCGACAGGGGCTACCTAGCACAGATACGCAGTATTTT. Translated: CASSPRQGLPSTDTQYF.

The J gene is TRBJ1-4, the V gene TRBV6-5; D gene ambiguous. The CDR3 is made up of 15 amino acids. V was pared by 6 bases and J by 4 bases, with 15 bases between. Germline-derived CDR1 and CDR2 are MNHEY and SVGAGI. In DNA, the CDR3 is TGTGCCAGCAGCAGCCTAGATATCCTTAATGAAAAACTGTTTTTT. This translates into CASSSLDILNEKLFF.

The chain recombines TRBV10-3 with TRBJ1-2, with 9 bases aligning to TRBD1. Germline CDR1 and CDR2: ENHRY and SYGVKD. V lost 3 bases, J lost 4 bases, and 6 bases stayed unmatched. The CDR3 runs 15 residues. Here the CDR3 DNA reads TGTGCCATCAGTGATAGGGACAGGGAACGCTATGGCTACACCTTC. As protein: CAISDRDRERYGYTF.